This T cell receptor beta chain was profiled in a study of T cell responses to AZD1222 COVID-19 vaccine. Study context: Pooling was applied to second doses at about 4 or about 12 weeks.

General study findings and limits: Clonal diversity may have been underestimated in mostly white British donors. Baseline serostatus was positive in only a handful of AZD1222 recipients.

The table came from immunoSEQ multiplex PCR; TCRdb's copy has only in-frame clones and leaves some out. The table lists 82,000 or so clones, 90% to 95% of them singletons. Of note for this clone: What it binds is unknown.

The CDR3 has 12 residues. V lost 6 bases and J 9 bases, leaving 9 bases between the germline ends. Germline V gene sequence: CDR1 ENHRY, CDR2 SYGVKD. This clonotype originated in an adult in good health. The rearrangement links TRBV10-3 to TRBJ1-6; D possibly corresponds to TRBD1 (5 bases). The sequencing here drew on peripheral blood, taken on day 0 of AZD1222 vaccination. This CDR3 reads CAIRDSASPLHF. The CDR3 nucleotides are TGTGCCATCAGAGACAGCGCTTCACCCCTCCACTTT.